This is a list of T cell receptor beta chains from one sample in a study of PD-1 blockade in classical Hodgkin lymphoma. Repertoires were generated with immunoSEQ multiplex PCR, while TCRdb's copy carries only in-frame clones and drops some. Of tens of thousands of clones in the sample, about nine tenths were seen once. Specimen: peripheral blood mononuclear cells (PBMCs), collected before the fourth cycle of nivolumab. These receptors originate from a human donor with classical Hodgkin lymphoma. Each CDR3 is given with its conserved first and last residue. A D gene is named only where the DNA matches it firmly. Clone size is stated in some rows and not others, as once, few, many or a class when expanded.

v_call: TRBV19; d_call: .; clone_size: .; j_call: TRBJ1-6; cdr3_length: 16; cdr3_nt: TGTGCCAGTAGTACAACACGGAGCTCCTATAATTCACCCCTCCACTTT; cdr3_aa: CASSTTRSSYNSPLHF
v_call: TRBV27; d_call: .; clone_size: .; j_call: TRBJ1-1; cdr3_length: 15; cdr3_nt: TGTGCCAGCAGTTTAGGGAGGGGGTATCACACTGAAGCTTTCTTT; cdr3_aa: CASSLGRGYHTEAFF
v_call: TRBV27; d_call: TRBD2; clone_size: .; j_call: TRBJ2-1; cdr3_length: 15; cdr3_nt: TGTGCCAGCAGTAAGACTAGCGGAAACTACAATGAGCAGTTCTTC; cdr3_aa: CASSKTSGNYNEQFF
v_call: TRBV1; d_call: .; clone_size: .; j_call: TRBJ1-4; cdr3_length: 14; cdr3_nt: TGCACCAGCAGCCATAGGAGGGGAAATGAAAAACTGTTTTTT; cdr3_aa: CTSSHRRGNEKLFF
v_call: TRBV5-1; d_call: .; clone_size: once; j_call: TRBJ2-7; cdr3_length: 13; cdr3_nt: TGCGCCAGCAGCTTTGCCCAAGGATACGAGCAGTACTTC; cdr3_aa: CASSFAQGYEQYF
v_call: TRBV19; d_call: .; clone_size: .; j_call: TRBJ1-1; cdr3_length: 15; cdr3_nt: TGTGCCAGTAGAGAGTATGGGGGAATGAACACTGAAGCTTTCTTT; cdr3_aa: CASREYGGMNTEAFF
v_call: TRBV5-1; d_call: .; clone_size: .; j_call: TRBJ1-1; cdr3_length: 13; cdr3_nt: TGCGCCAGCAGGACCCGAACAAACACTGAAGCTTTCTTT; cdr3_aa: CASRTRTNTEAFF
v_call: TRBV7-2; d_call: .; clone_size: .; j_call: TRBJ2-1; cdr3_length: 13; cdr3_nt: TGTGCCAGCAGCTTAGTAGGGGGAAATGAGCAGTTCTTC; cdr3_aa: CASSLVGGNEQFF
v_call: TRBV4-2; d_call: .; clone_size: .; j_call: TRBJ2-3; cdr3_length: 15; cdr3_nt: TGTGCCAGCAGCCAAGGAGGGGCTAGCACAGATACGCAGTATTTT; cdr3_aa: CASSQGGASTDTQYF
v_call: TRBV27; d_call: .; clone_size: .; j_call: TRBJ1-2; cdr3_length: 12; cdr3_nt: TGTGCCAGCAGGCAGGGTGTTTGGGGCTACACCTTC; cdr3_aa: CASRQGVWGYTF
v_call: TRBV15; d_call: .; clone_size: .; j_call: TRBJ1-5; cdr3_length: 13; cdr3_nt: TGTGCCACCAGCAGAGCGGGGGTACAGCCCCAGCATTTT; cdr3_aa: CATSRAGVQPQHF
v_call: TRBV7-9; d_call: .; clone_size: .; j_call: TRBJ2-2; cdr3_length: 12; cdr3_nt: TGTGCCAGCAGCTTAGTACTCGGGGAGCTGTTTTTT; cdr3_aa: CASSLVLGELFF
v_call: TRBV27; d_call: TRBD1; clone_size: .; j_call: TRBJ1-2; cdr3_length: 15; cdr3_nt: TGTGCCAGCAGTTTTCAGGGGGCTCAGGGCTATGGCTACACCTTC; cdr3_aa: CASSFQGAQGYGYTF
v_call: TRBV5-1; d_call: .; clone_size: .; j_call: TRBJ1-4; cdr3_length: 16; cdr3_nt: TGCGCCAGCAGCTCAAACAGGGAAGCAACTAATGAAAAACTGTTTTTT; cdr3_aa: CASSSNREATNEKLFF
v_call: TRBV7-8; d_call: .; clone_size: .; j_call: TRBJ2-1; cdr3_length: 17; cdr3_nt: TGTGCCAGCAGCTTAGTTTGGCAGGGGGGCTCCTACAATGAGCAGTTCTTC; cdr3_aa: CASSLVWQGGSYNEQFF
v_call: TRBV13; d_call: .; clone_size: .; j_call: TRBJ2-1; cdr3_length: 15; cdr3_nt: TGTGCCAGCAGCTTAGTTGGTGGCGCGGACAATGAGCAGTTCTTC; cdr3_aa: CASSLVGGADNEQFF
v_call: TRBV18; d_call: .; clone_size: .; j_call: TRBJ1-4; cdr3_length: 15; cdr3_nt: TGTGCCAGCTCAAACCAAGAGGTGCCACATGAAAAACTGTTTTTT; cdr3_aa: CASSNQEVPHEKLFF
v_call: TRBV28; d_call: .; clone_size: .; j_call: TRBJ1-4; cdr3_length: 15; cdr3_nt: TGTGCCAGCAGTATACCTCGGGAAGTTGATGAAAAACTGTTTTTT; cdr3_aa: CASSIPREVDEKLFF
v_call: TRBV6-4; d_call: .; clone_size: .; j_call: TRBJ2-3; cdr3_length: 14; cdr3_nt: TGTGCCAGCAGTGACTCGAGTCCGGCAGATACGCAGTATTTT; cdr3_aa: CASSDSSPADTQYF
v_call: TRBV13; d_call: .; clone_size: .; j_call: TRBJ2-3; cdr3_length: 15; cdr3_nt: TGTGCCAGCAGCCCTCGCGAGGGGGGCACAGATACGCAGTATTTT; cdr3_aa: CASSPREGGTDTQYF
v_call: TRBV19; d_call: .; clone_size: .; j_call: TRBJ1-5; cdr3_length: 15; cdr3_nt: TGTGCCAGTAGTATAGGGACTCTTAGCAATCAGCCCCAGCATTTT; cdr3_aa: CASSIGTLSNQPQHF
v_call: TRBV7-9; d_call: TRBD2; clone_size: few; j_call: TRBJ2-1; cdr3_length: 13; cdr3_nt: TGTGCCAGCAGACCTCTTCGGGAGGGGGAGCAGTTCTTC; cdr3_aa: CASRPLREGEQFF
v_call: TRBV5-1; d_call: .; clone_size: .; j_call: TRBJ2-7; cdr3_length: 13; cdr3_nt: TGCGCCAGCAGCTTGGGGGTGTCCTACGAGCAGTACTTC; cdr3_aa: CASSLGVSYEQYF
v_call: TRBV28; d_call: .; clone_size: .; j_call: TRBJ2-7; cdr3_length: 13; cdr3_nt: TGTGCCAGCAGTCTACGGGACCACTACGAGCAGTACTTC; cdr3_aa: CASSLRDHYEQYF
v_call: TRBV7-9; d_call: TRBD2; clone_size: .; j_call: TRBJ2-7; cdr3_length: 12; cdr3_nt: TGTGCCAGCAGCCCGGGACTAAGCGAGCAGTACTTC; cdr3_aa: CASSPGLSEQYF
v_call: TRBV9; d_call: TRBD2; clone_size: once; j_call: TRBJ2-3; cdr3_length: 15; cdr3_nt: TGTGCCAGCAGCGGGAGCGGGGAGATCACAGATACGCAGTATTTT; cdr3_aa: CASSGSGEITDTQYF
v_call: TRBV27; d_call: .; clone_size: .; j_call: TRBJ1-1; cdr3_length: 13; cdr3_nt: TGTGCCAGCAGTTTAAACAGGAACACTGAAGCTTTCTTT; cdr3_aa: CASSLNRNTEAFF
v_call: TRBV7-9; d_call: .; clone_size: .; j_call: TRBJ2-7; cdr3_length: 13; cdr3_nt: TGTGCCAGCCGGGACGGGGTGGTCTACGAGCAGTACTTC; cdr3_aa: CASRDGVVYEQYF
v_call: TRBV7-6; d_call: .; clone_size: .; j_call: TRBJ2-7; cdr3_length: 15; cdr3_nt: TGTGCCAGCAGCCAAGGGGACAACCATTTCTACGAGCAGTACTTC; cdr3_aa: CASSQGDNHFYEQYF
v_call: TRBV11-2; d_call: .; clone_size: .; j_call: TRBJ2-1; cdr3_length: 17; cdr3_nt: TGTGCCAGCAGCTTAGTCCGGTTACTAGCAGCTTACAATGAGCAGTTCTTC; cdr3_aa: CASSLVRLLAAYNEQFF
v_call: TRBV7-3; d_call: TRBD1; clone_size: .; j_call: TRBJ2-7; cdr3_length: 15; cdr3_nt: TGTGCCAGCAGCTTAACCGGGACAGGGAATTACGAGCAGTACTTC; cdr3_aa: CASSLTGTGNYEQYF
v_call: TRBV19; d_call: TRBD2; clone_size: .; j_call: TRBJ2-7; cdr3_length: 15; cdr3_nt: TGTGCCAGTAGCTTAGCGGGGGCTAGCTCCTACGAGCAGTACTTC; cdr3_aa: CASSLAGASSYEQYF
v_call: TRBV6-5; d_call: .; clone_size: .; j_call: TRBJ2-6; cdr3_length: 14; cdr3_nt: TGTGCCAGCAGTTACAGCTCTGGGGCCAACGTCCTGACTTTC; cdr3_aa: CASSYSSGANVLTF
v_call: TRBV27; d_call: .; clone_size: once; j_call: TRBJ1-6; cdr3_length: 16; cdr3_nt: TGTGCCAGCAGTCCCCAGGGGACGGAGTATAATTCACCCCTCCACTTT; cdr3_aa: CASSPQGTEYNSPLHF
v_call: TRBV5-1; d_call: TRBD1; clone_size: .; j_call: TRBJ1-2; cdr3_length: 14; cdr3_nt: TGCGCCCGGTTCCGGGACAGGGGAAGCTATGGCTACACCTTC; cdr3_aa: CARFRDRGSYGYTF
v_call: TRBV11-2; d_call: TRBD2; clone_size: once; j_call: TRBJ2-5; cdr3_length: 15; cdr3_nt: TGTGCCAGCAGAAAGCCGGGGAGGGGAAGGGAGACCCAGTACTTC; cdr3_aa: CASRKPGRGRETQYF
v_call: TRBV19; d_call: .; clone_size: .; j_call: TRBJ2-4; cdr3_length: 15; cdr3_nt: TGTGCCAGTAACCGTCAGCCCGTGGACAAAAACATTCAGTACTTC; cdr3_aa: CASNRQPVDKNIQYF
v_call: TRBV6-5; d_call: TRBD2; clone_size: .; j_call: TRBJ2-1; cdr3_length: 13; cdr3_nt: TGTGCCAGCAGTCCCCGGGAGGCCCATGAGCAGTTCTTC; cdr3_aa: CASSPREAHEQFF
v_call: TRBV6-6; d_call: .; clone_size: .; j_call: TRBJ1-1; cdr3_length: 11; cdr3_nt: TGTGCCAGCAGTTCCCAGTCAGGAGCTTTCTTT; cdr3_aa: CASSSQSGAFF
v_call: TRBV30; d_call: TRBD1; clone_size: .; j_call: TRBJ1-4; cdr3_length: 13; cdr3_nt: TGTGCCTGGACTGGGACAGGGGATGAAAAACTGTTTTTT; cdr3_aa: CAWTGTGDEKLFF
v_call: TRBV2; d_call: TRBD2; clone_size: .; j_call: TRBJ2-2; cdr3_length: 17; cdr3_nt: TGTGCCAGCAGTGGACTAGCGGGGGGCGTCGTCACCGGGGAGCTGTTTTTT; cdr3_aa: CASSGLAGGVVTGELFF
v_call: TRBV10-1; d_call: .; clone_size: .; j_call: TRBJ1-5; cdr3_length: 19; cdr3_nt: TGCGCCAGCGGTCGGGGTGCGGGGGTCGGGGCATGCGGCAATCAGCCCCAGCATTTT; cdr3_aa: CASGRGAGVGACGNQPQHF
v_call: TRBV10-3; d_call: TRBD1; clone_size: .; j_call: TRBJ1-4; cdr3_length: 20; cdr3_nt: TGTGCCATCAGTGAGTCCCTTGGGACAGGGGGGAGTGGAACTAATGAAAAACTGTTTTTT; cdr3_aa: CAISESLGTGGSGTNEKLFF
v_call: TRBV11-3; d_call: .; clone_size: .; j_call: TRBJ2-1; cdr3_length: 13; cdr3_nt: TGTGCCAGCAGCTACGGACGGGCTCGGGAGCAGTTCTTC; cdr3_aa: CASSYGRAREQFF
v_call: TRBV19; d_call: TRBD1; clone_size: .; j_call: TRBJ1-2; cdr3_length: 18; cdr3_nt: TGTGCCAGTAGTCCAGATAATCCTTGGACAGGGGGCTCCAATGGCTACACCTTC; cdr3_aa: CASSPDNPWTGGSNGYTF